This T cell receptor (beta chain) was found in a study of blood T cell repertoires in COVID-19. On the study more broadly: From the United States, Italy and Spain came samples of acute and convalescent COVID-19. PBMCs, B-cell-depleted T cells, or T cells provided the cDNA or gDNA that made up the material.

Original methodology: Reference gene primer amplification gave estimated nucleated cell counts. Some clones are missing from TCRdb's copy, which holds only in-frame ones; the method was immunoSEQ multiplex PCR. D and trimming were read from the DNA, whereas the V and J calls and clone size are those reported in that table. The data contain roughly 280,000 clones, roughly 87% of them seen just once; the ten biggest clones take up roughly 2%. Germline V gene sequence: CDR1 MNHNS, CDR2 SASEGT. Trimming at V came to 1 base and at J to 4 bases, leaving 1 base not matched to a gene. This CDR3 has 13 amino acids.

The specimen was peripheral blood. V usage is TRBV6-1 and J usage is TRBJ2-7; 7 positions match TRBD2. The source is a woman aged 45-65 years who had recovered from COVID-19. Written as DNA, the CDR3 is TGTGCCAGCAGTGAAGGGACTAGTTACGAGCAGTACTTC. This translates into CASSEGTSYEQYF.